This TCR beta chain is drawn from a study of blood T cell repertoires in COVID-19 (dated by TCRdb to about 2020). General notes on the study: Collaborator samples came from the United States, Italy and Spain and covered acute and convalescent phases of COVID-19. The prospective study material was composed of cDNA or gDNA derived from T cells, B-cell-depleted T cells, or PBMCs. Subjects who had been exposed to COVID-19, were actively infected with it, or had recovered from it provided the deeply sampled blood TCRbeta repertoires that made up the dataset. The repertoires were released in a freely available public database intended as a resource for research on the immune response to SARS-CoV-2. The samples were drawn from two sources: the first 160 participants of the ongoing ImmuneRACE study, and 1,200 or so subjects contributed by 6 global collaborators. Nearly every sample came with metadata listing a de-identified subject ID, COVID-19 status, age in years and sex. Where available, HLA class I and class II types were taken from metadata supplied by the sample provider and were not determined by assay-based typing. What the research found in general, with its limitations: Clinical and demographic metadata were provided uncurated, with the amount varying by source and participant.

TCRbeta CDR3 regions were amplified from genomic DNA using the immunoSEQ Assay, a bias-controlled multiplex PCR. Under the source paper's analysis protocol: The number of nucleated cells in each sample was estimated by amplification of reference gene primers within the assay. To quantify the absolute abundance of each unique TCRbeta CDR3 rearrangement, sequence reads were collapsed and filtered. For each sample, productive Simpson clonality was calculated as the square root of Simpson's diversity index across productive rearrangements. Sourced from immuneACCESS, this table was stored by TCRdb with only in-frame sequences that have V and J called. A share of the clones is absent; for the studies checked, an unresolved V gene accounts for under half, and the remainder has no known explanation. Clonal size and the V and J genes are those of that table, whereas D and trimming came from the DNA. In all, the sample holds approximately 450,000 clones, and 80% to 90% of those were seen once. Of the sample, approximately 1.2% is held by the ten largest clones.

In the prospective study, participants were roughly 18 to 95 years old, resided in fewer than 25 geographic areas of the United States, and were enrolled through a virtual design. To assign participants to cohorts, the prospective study relied on clinical history that participants themselves reported in a screening survey and a study questionnaire. ImmuneRACE Cohort 3 recovered participants were defined by two consecutive negative NP/OP PCR tests, healthcare professional clearance, or symptom resolution. Each participant in the prospective study had whole blood, serum and a nasopharyngeal or oropharyngeal swab collected by mobile phlebotomists. Prospective study participants could optionally give additional blood draws and questionnaires over an approximately two-month period. Before DNA extraction, blood samples from the prospective study were shipped at room temperature or frozen. This clone was detected only once. It lacks a known antigen. No much larger clone is present one base from it, and per-base qualities are unavailable.

V and J are truncated by 7 bases and 2 bases respectively, leaving an intervening sequence of 16 bases. The germline V gene specifies WSHSY as CDR1 and SAAADI as CDR2. Counted from cysteine to phenylalanine, this CDR3 has 15 amino acids. Only the CDR3 portion is preserved as DNA: 45 bases, with reading frame beginning at the first base. Sequencing was done on a sample of PBMCs or T cells enriched from blood (not recorded which). This TCR was recovered from a man younger than 40 who had recovered from COVID-19. In this chain, TRBV10-2 is recombined with TRBJ2-3, and possibly TRBD1, on 6 matching bases. The CDR3 is CASTSFTGITDTQYF. The base sequence is TGCGCCAGCACCTCTTTTACAGGGATCACAGATACGCAGTATTTT.